This T cell receptor beta chain was found in a study of beta chain features in type 1 diabetes. General study results and limits: Within each of all four CD4+ subsets, Type 1 diabetes patients had TCRB CDR3s that were moderately but significantly shorter.

The CDR3 length is 13 residues. V shed 0 bases and J shed 7 bases, with 13 bases lying between them. CDR1 SQVTM and CDR2 ANQGSEA come from the germline V gene. In the case of this clone: Antigen specificity is unknown.

The investigators reverse transcribed all of the isolated RNA, so they sequenced expressed TCRB transcripts. Generated by immunoSEQ multiplex PCR, the TCRdb table keeps only in-frame clones and is missing some. This table has approximately 240,000 clones, about a sixth appearing once. The TCR sequence derives from a man in his thirties or forties with type 1 diabetes. The rearrangement joins TRBV29-1 to TRBJ2-7, with D perhaps being TRBD1 or TRBD2 (6 bases each). Sequencing used naive CD4+ T cells from blood. CDR3 DNA sequence: TGCAGCGTTGAAGAAGGGGGGCCTAGGGAGCAGTACTTC. Its protein is CSVEEGGPREQYF.